This T cell receptor (beta chain) was sequenced for a study of radiotherapy plus CTLA-4 blockade in lung cancer. Profiled with immunoSEQ multiplex PCR; TCRdb holds only in-frame clones, not every one. The sample lists 65,000 to 85,000 clones, approximately 76% seen once, with roughly 15% in the top ten. Points from the study as a whole: Early blood T cell clone dynamics reportedly forecast response best, with interferon-beta. Blood TCR clones of tumor origin expanded after radiotherapy plus ipilimumab.

As concerns this clone: Its antigen is unknown.

Each patient with chemo-refractory metastatic non-small-cell lung cancer was treated with focal radiation plus CTLA-4 blockade using ipilimumab. The specimen comprised peripheral blood, sampled from a patient treated with radiotherapy plus ipilimumab. This receptor was obtained from a human donor with non-small cell lung cancer whose response to radiotherapy plus ipilimumab could not be evaluated. Some clones in this sample may be carry-over from other donors' samples.

This CDR3 is CASSSSRDSNYGYTF. CDR3 nucleotides: TGTGCCAGCAGTTCGTCCCGGGACAGTAACTATGGCTACACCTTC. This sequence joins TRBV6-5 and TRBJ1-2; TRBD1 matches at 7 bases. The CDR3 spans 15 residues. V lost 4 bases and J lost 1; bases outside the gene matches: 6. Germline V gene lookup returns CDR1 MNHEY and CDR2 SVGAGI.